Given below is one T cell receptor (beta chain) in context. This record comes from a study of blood T cell repertoires in COVID-19. Study details: Sample material is recorded as cDNA or gDNA derived from T cells, B-cell-depleted T cells, or PBMCs.

TCRdb's table, derived via immunoSEQ multiplex PCR, lists solely in-frame clones and lacks some. The table records some 150,000 clones, around 89% of them present only once. Germline CDR1 reads SNHLY; CDR2 reads FYNNEI. The CDR3 covers 16 residues. The V and J ends lost 5 bases and 2 bases, in that order; junction bases with no gene match: 11. The V and J genes are TRBV2 and TRBJ2-7, with TRBD1 matching 8 bases. Material for sequencing was peripheral blood. The TCR comes from a woman of 80 years or more with acute or convalescent COVID-19. This chain's CDR3 is CASSIGQGRGTYEQYF. Here the CDR3 DNA reads TGTGCCAGCAGTATCGGACAGGGTCGTGGCACCTACGAGCAGTACTTC.